This T cell receptor (beta chain) was captured by sequencing in a study of shared clonotypes between healthy human individuals. Study-wide results and caveats: Around 4.7% of naive CD4 clonotypes were shared across a few donors. A limitation of the genetic and exposure-history diversity represented arose from few donors.

Concerning this clone itself: Its matching antigen is unknown.

Deep-level assay runs were performed. For every subset, genomic DNA was evenly distributed across several immunoSEQ plates. Assay used: immunoSEQ multiplex PCR; TCRdb lists only in-frame clones, some missing. The sample consists of 2 million to 3 million clones, approximately 93% of them appearing once. Trimming shortened V by 7 bases and J by 7 bases, and 17 bases separated the two germline ends. CDR1 and CDR2 (germline): LGHNT, FRNRAP. The CDR3 runs to 13 residues. The chain has TRBV12-5 and TRBJ2-7; D not resolved. Sequencing was performed on naive CD4+ T cells from PBMCs. Noted subset: CD45RA+ positively selected. The TCR sequence derives from a man younger than 30 in good health. Some clones in this sample may be carry-over from other donors' samples. The chain's CDR3 is CASAFGRLGEQYF. Written as DNA, the CDR3 is TGTGCTAGTGCCTTTGGTCGTCTGGGGGAGCAGTACTTC.